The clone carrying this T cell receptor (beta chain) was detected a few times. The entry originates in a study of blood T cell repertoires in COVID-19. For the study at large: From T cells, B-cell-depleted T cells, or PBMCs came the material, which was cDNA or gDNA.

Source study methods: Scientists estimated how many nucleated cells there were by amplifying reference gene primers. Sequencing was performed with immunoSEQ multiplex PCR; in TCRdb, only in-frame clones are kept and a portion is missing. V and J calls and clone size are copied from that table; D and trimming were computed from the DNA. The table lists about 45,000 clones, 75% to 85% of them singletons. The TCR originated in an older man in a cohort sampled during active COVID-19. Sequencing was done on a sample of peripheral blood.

The CDR3 protein is CASSLGQGGYNEQFF. The CDR3 bases are TGTGCCAGCAGCTTAGGGCAGGGCGGATACAATGAGCAGTTCTTC. The gene calls are TRBV11-2 and TRBJ2-1; D might be TRBD1 (5 bases). The CDR3 sequence is 15 residues long. Germline CDR1 and CDR2: SGHAT and FQNNGV. V shed 1 base and J shed 4 bases, with 11 bases lying between them.